This entry concerns a single TCR beta chain. This sample was taken from a study of CD8 T cells in ankylosing spondylitis. One entry per CDR3 protein results from TCRdb running MiXCR on the 5' RACE reads. The sample holds about 130,000 distinct CDR3 sequences; 7% are singletons and the top ten take more than 9%. Deletions cut 6 bases from V and 5 bases from J, with 20 bases between. Per germline, CDR1 SGHTA and CDR2 FQGTGA. The CDR3 consists of 15 residues. The rearrangement links TRBV7-3 to TRBJ2-7, with a weak D call TRBD2 (5 bases). This TCR came from a male donor with ankylosing spondylitis or in good health (not recorded which). Sample: blood, either unsorted or a sorted T cell fraction (not recorded which). This CDR3 is CASSPDHRDLDEQYF. Written as DNA, the CDR3 is TGTGCCAGCAGTCCGGACCACCGGGATTTAGACGAGCAGTACTTC.